This T cell receptor (beta chain) was identified during a study of a mutant IDH1 vaccine in newly diagnosed glioma. This CDR3 region has 14 residues. V lost 4 bases, J lost 6 bases, and 15 bases lay in between. CDR1 SGHAT and CDR2 FQNNGV come from the germline V gene. The time point was: week 47, end of study. A single vaccine dose contained 300 ug of mutant IDH1 20-mer peptide, and topical imiquimod was used with it. This clone was seen a single time. The target antigen is unknown. TCRdb's table, derived via immunoSEQ multiplex PCR, lists solely in-frame clones and lacks some. The sample has approximately 35,000 clones, approximately 92% seen once.

The source was PBMCs, collected from a glioma patient whose treatment included an IDH1 peptide vaccine. This TCR was recovered from a woman aged 40 to 50 with glioma. V gene TRBV11-2 combines with J gene TRBJ1-2; D gene ambiguous. CDR3 in DNA: TGTGCCAGCAGCTCGTATGAGAGGGAGGATGGCTACACCTTC. Amino acids: CASSSYEREDGYTF.